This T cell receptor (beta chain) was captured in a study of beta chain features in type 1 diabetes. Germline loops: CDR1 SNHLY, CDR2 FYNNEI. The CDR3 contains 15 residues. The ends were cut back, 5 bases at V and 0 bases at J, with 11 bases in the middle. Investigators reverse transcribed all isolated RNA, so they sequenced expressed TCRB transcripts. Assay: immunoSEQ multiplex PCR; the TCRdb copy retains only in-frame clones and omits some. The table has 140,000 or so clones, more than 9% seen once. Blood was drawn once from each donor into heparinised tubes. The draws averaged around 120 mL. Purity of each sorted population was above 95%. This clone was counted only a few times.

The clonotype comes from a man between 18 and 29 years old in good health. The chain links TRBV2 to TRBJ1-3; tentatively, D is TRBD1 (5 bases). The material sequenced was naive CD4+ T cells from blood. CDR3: CASSQGRVSGNTIYF. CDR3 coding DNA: TGTGCCAGCAGTCAGGGAAGGGTCTCTGGAAACACCATATATTTT.